These 23 T cell receptor beta chains share one sample of origin, sequenced in a study of blood T cell repertoires in COVID-19. Repertoires were generated with immunoSEQ multiplex PCR, while TCRdb's copy carries only in-frame clones and drops some. Of under 95,000 clones listed, around 90% are singletons. The source material was peripheral blood. These receptors all stem from a woman between 50 and 59 years old in a cohort sampled during active COVID-19.

The chain is built from TRBV6-5 and TRBJ1-3; D is perhaps TRBD1 (6 bases). The V gene's germline CDR1 is MNHEY and CDR2 SVGAGI. This CDR3 region has 14 residues. V lost 8 bases, J lost 1 base, and 12 bases lay in between. In nucleotides, the CDR3 is TGTGCCAGCGGAACCGGGACATCTGGAAACACCATATATTTT. As protein: CASGTGTSGNTIYF.

V and J are TRBV7-9 and TRBJ2-2; D is perhaps TRBD1 (5 bases). The CDR3 sequence is 16 residues long. Looked up from germline, CDR1 is SEHNR and CDR2 is FQNEAQ (reference sequence). V was clipped by 0 bases and J by 4 bases, with 12 bases between them. CDR3 in DNA: TGTGCCAGCAGCTTAGCCCAGGGAAGGTCCACCGGGGAGCTGTTTTTT. Encoded protein: CASSLAQGRSTGELFF.

This chain uses TRBV2 with TRBJ2-3; D is perhaps TRBD1 (5 bases). V was cut by 9 bases and J by 4 bases, with 17 bases left in between. This CDR3 spans 14 amino acids. Germline-derived CDR1 and CDR2 are SNHLY and FYNNEI. This CDR3 is CASHRPPIPDTQYF. Here the CDR3 DNA reads TGTGCCAGTCACAGGCCCCCCATCCCAGATACGCAGTATTTT.

V and J are TRBV2 and TRBJ2-7; no clear D. CDR1 is SNHLY and CDR2 is FYNNEI in the germline V gene. CDR3 length: 13 amino acids. Trimming pared 6 bases from V and 7 bases from J, leaving 16 bases between. The CDR3 nucleotides read TGTGCCAGCAGCCCGTTAACCAAGGAGGAGCAGTACTTC. Translated: CASSPLTKEEQYF.

This sequence joins TRBV27 and TRBJ2-7; weak D call: TRBD1 (6 bases). The CDR3 is 15 amino acids. The V end was cut by 5 bases, the J end by 2 bases, with 16 bases between. Germline loops: CDR1 MNHEY, CDR2 SMNVEV (reference sequence). CDR3 protein: CASSPGTLGPYEQYF. For the CDR3, the DNA is TGTGCCAGCAGTCCTGGGACACTTGGTCCCTACGAGCAGTACTTC.

This clone was observed a single time. The chain is built from TRBV7-8 and TRBJ1-2; D is unresolved. The CDR3 consists of 12 residues. Looked up from germline, CDR1 is SGHVS and CDR2 is FQNEAQ. Trimming took 6 bases from V and 8 from J, leaving 13 bases between them. CDR3 residues: CASRPAAEGYTF. The CDR3 nucleotides read TGTGCCAGCAGACCGGCGGCGGAGGGCTACACCTTC. Using reference TRBV7-8 and TRBJ1-2 for the parts outside the CDR3, the full variable domain is GAGVSQSPRYKVAKRGQDVALRCDPISGHVSLFWYQQALGQGPEFLTYFQNEAQLDKSGLPSDRFFAERPEGSVSTLKIQRTQQEDSAVYLCASRPAAEGYTFGSGTRLTVV.

V gene TRBV7-9 combines with J gene TRBJ1-3; a weak D match, TRBD1 (6 bases). CDR1 SEHNR and CDR2 FQNEAQ come from the germline V gene (reference sequence). The CDR3 length is 14 residues. The V and J ends lost 5 bases and 3 bases respectively, with 11 bases between them. CDR3 amino acids: CASSKQGVGNTIYF. CDR3 in DNA: TGTGCCAGCAGCAAACAGGGTGTTGGAAACACCATATATTTT.

This clone has only a few counts. This chain joins TRBV6-5 and TRBJ2-3; D is perhaps TRBD1 (5 bases). Deletions cut 6 bases from V and 3 bases from J, with 7 bases between. Germline V gene lookup returns CDR1 MNHEY and CDR2 SVGAGI. The CDR3 runs to 12 residues. For the CDR3, the DNA is TGTGCCAGCAGGCCAGGGACAGATACGCAGTATTTT. Translating it yields CASRPGTDTQYF.

The rearrangement uses TRBV18 and TRBJ2-5, with 10 bases matching TRBD1. Trimming removed 5 bases from V and 4 bases from J; junction bases left unmatched: 7. The CDR3 is made up of 15 amino acids. The germline CDR1 and CDR2 sequences are KGHSH and LQKENI. The CDR3 loop reads CASSSGQGVGETQYF. DNA of the CDR3: TGTGCCAGCTCAAGCGGACAGGGGGTTGGAGAGACCCAGTACTTC.

V usage is TRBV3-1 (or the pseudogene TRBV3-2) and J usage is TRBJ2-7; 12 bases line up with TRBD2. CDR3 size: 15 residues. Germline CDR1 is LGHDT and CDR2 is YNNKEL (reference sequence). The V and J ends lost 4 bases and 5 bases, in that order; junction bases with no gene match: 6. The CDR3 is CASSLGTSGLNEQYF. The CDR3 coding sequence is TGTGCCAGCAGCCTAGGGACTAGCGGGTTAAACGAGCAGTACTTC.

The chain joins TRBV5-1 to TRBJ1-1, with D unclear. Germline values: CDR1 SGHRS, CDR2 YFSETQ. The CDR3 covers 15 residues. With 2 bases removed from V and 5 bases from J, the gap between germline ends came to 16 bases. In DNA form, the CDR3 reads TGCGCCAGCAGCTTTTCTTCGGCCGGAGGGACTGAAGCTTTCTTT. Residues: CASSFSSAGGTEAFF. Combining the CDR3 with reference TRBV5-1 and TRBJ1-1 gives the whole variable domain KAGVTQTPRYLIKTRGQQVTLSCSPISGHRSVSWYQQTPGQGLQFLFEYFSETQRNKGNFPGRFSGRQFSNSRSEMNVSTLELGDSALYLCASSFSSAGGTEAFFGQGTRLTVV.

This clone was picked up one time. The chain combines TRBV29-1 with TRBJ1-2; 11 positions match TRBD1. J lost 6 bases, V lost 7 bases, and 4 bases had no gene match. Germline V CDR1 and CDR2: SQVTM, ANQGSEA. The CDR3 totals 12 residues. CDR3 in DNA: TGCAGCGAAAGGACAGGGGGCGATGGCTACACCTTC. Residues: CSERTGGDGYTF. The whole variable domain, filled in from reference TRBV29-1 and TRBJ1-2, reads SAVISQKPSRDICQRGTSLTIQCQVDSQVTMMFWYRQQPGQSLTLIATANQGSEATYESGFVIDKFPISRPNLTFSTLTVSNMSPEDSSIYLCSERTGGDGYTFGSGTRLTVV.

The chain carries TRBV3-1 (or the pseudogene TRBV3-2) and TRBJ2-7, with D perhaps TRBD2 (7 bases). The CDR3 runs 16 residues. Looked up from germline, CDR1 is LGHDT and CDR2 is YNNKEL (reference sequence). Trimming removed 3 bases from V and 5 bases from J, with 20 bases in between. CDR3 sequence (DNA): TGTGCCAGCAGCCACAGAGGGGGGAGGGCGCGCCACGAGCAGTACTTC. Encoded protein: CASSHRGGRARHEQYF.

The rearrangement links TRBV6-6 to TRBJ1-6, with D unclear. The CDR3 length is 12 residues. Germline V gene data show CDR1 as MNHNY and CDR2 as SVGAGI (reference sequence). The ends were cut back, 4 bases at V and 9 bases at J, with 7 bases in the middle. This chain's CDR3 is CASSWGASPLHF. CDR3 in DNA: TGTGCCAGCAGTTGGGGAGCTTCACCCCTCCACTTT.

The chain combines TRBV3-1 (or the pseudogene TRBV3-2) with TRBJ1-5; no reliable D call. CDR1 and CDR2 (germline): LGHDT, YNNKEL (reference sequence). CDR3 length: 15 residues. The V end was cut by 4 bases, the J end by 0 bases, with 10 bases between. CDR3 DNA sequence: TGTGCCAGCAGCCGCGGGATTTATAGCAATCAGCCCCAGCATTTT. It is translated as CASSRGIYSNQPQHF.

The chain combines TRBV12-5 with TRBJ1-1, with 9 bases that match TRBD1. V lost 4 bases, J lost 4 bases, and 7 bases stayed unmatched. The length of the CDR3 is 15 residues. Germline-derived CDR1 and CDR2 are LGHNT and FRNRAP. The CDR3 coding sequence is TGTGCTAGTGGTTGGAGACGACAGGGGGGCACTGAAGCTTTCTTT. Translating gives CASGWRRQGGTEAFF.

The genes are TRBV28 and TRBJ2-7; TRBD1 matches at 8 bases. Germline V gene data show CDR1 as MDHEN and CDR2 as SYDVKM. The V and J ends lost 5 bases and 2 bases, in that order; junction bases with no gene match: 11. The CDR3 loop spans 16 amino acids. This CDR3 is CASSRNPTGATYEQYF. The CDR3 DNA follows: TGTGCCAGCAGTAGGAACCCGACAGGGGCGACCTACGAGCAGTACTTC.

J is TRBJ1-1 and V is TRBV6-5; TRBD1 matches at 10 bases. The CDR3 spans 13 residues. The ends lost 6 bases at V and 4 bases at J; junction bases unmatched: 2. CDR1 is MNHEY and CDR2 is SVGAGI in the germline V gene. CDR3 sequence: CASRTGGGTEAFF. The DNA for the CDR3 is TGTGCCAGCAGGACAGGGGGCGGCACTGAAGCTTTCTTT.

The chain is built from TRBV29-1 and TRBJ2-7; D not resolved. Per the germline V gene, CDR1 is SQVTM and CDR2 is ANQGSEA. The CDR3 contains 14 residues. V lost 1 base and J 0 bases, leaving 10 bases between the germline ends. CDR3 in amino acids: CSVEVPSVSYEQYF. CDR3 in DNA: TGCAGCGTTGAAGTCCCCAGTGTCTCCTACGAGCAGTACTTC.

The chain uses TRBV7-8 and TRBJ2-1, with a tentative D call TRBD2 (5 bases). V lost 5 bases and J lost 5, with 25 bases in between. Germline V gene lookup returns CDR1 SGHVS and CDR2 FQNEAQ. The CDR3 totals 18 residues. CDR3: CASSPRAVVQRTNNEQFF. CDR3 sequence (DNA): TGTGCCAGCAGCCCTAGGGCGGTCGTGCAGCGGACCAACAATGAGCAGTTCTTC.

J is TRBJ2-5 and V is TRBV3-1 (or the pseudogene TRBV3-2), with TRBD2 matching over 10 bases. From germline, CDR1 is LGHDT and CDR2 YNNKEL (reference sequence). The CDR3 spans 15 residues. After removal of 1 base from V and 9 bases from J, the junction contained 8 bases not matched to a gene. The DNA for the CDR3 is TGTGCCAGCAGCCAAGGTCTAGCGGGAGCCGTGTCCCAGTACTTC. Translating gives CASSQGLAGAVSQYF.

CDR3 coding DNA: TGTGCCAGCAGAGGAACAGGGGCTGGAAACACCATATATTTT. This encodes CASRGTGAGNTIYF. The V call is TRBV6-5, the J call TRBJ1-3; 7 bases are a match to TRBD1. From germline, CDR1 is MNHEY and CDR2 SVGAGI. After removal of 6 bases from V and 2 bases from J, the junction contained 4 bases not matched to a gene. CDR3 size: 14 residues.

The chain uses TRBV27 and TRBJ2-7, with 9 bases matching TRBD1. The length of the CDR3 is 20 residues. Germline CDR1 is MNHEY and CDR2 is SMNVEV (reference sequence). V gave up 1 base and J gave up 0 bases; unmatched junction bases: 16. The CDR3 DNA is TGTGCCAGCAGTTTATGGCCCCCCCTAGACAGGGGGAAACACTCCTACGAGCAGTACTTC. Translation gives CASSLWPPLDRGKHSYEQYF.